A single sample is the source of the 17 T cell receptor beta chains below, sequenced in a study of T-cell reconstitution after alpha-beta-depleted transplantation in children. Study-level points and caveats: It was newly produced T cells that mostly accounted for T-cell counts and diversity one year after transplant.

These TCRs are of unknown antigen specificity. It was with unique molecular identifiers that the TCRbeta library was prepared. TCRdb re-called the PCR reads with MiXCR, one entry per CDR3 protein. The top ten hold approximately 9.6% of the sample, which has some 300,000 distinct CDR3 sequences, about 7.3% seen once. The sequences come from peripheral blood, collected 360 days after TCRalphabeta/CD19-depleted stem cell transplant. These TCRs come from a female patient aged 2-10 years who had a stem cell transplant for Fanconi anemia, so the T cells may come from the graft donor.

The V gene is TRBV6-5, the J gene TRBJ1-2, with 7 bases identical to TRBD1. The V gene end was trimmed by 0 bases and the J gene end by 6 bases; junction bases not matched to a gene: 1. The germline V gene encodes CDR1 MNHEY and CDR2 SVGAGI. The CDR3 is 13 residues long. The CDR3 here is CASSYSGGDGYTF. CDR3 nucleotide sequence: TGTGCCAGCAGTTACTCAGGGGGCGATGGCTACACCTTC.

This clonotype turned up a few times. The CDR3 is CASSSLGEGGRNEQFF. Written as DNA, the CDR3 is TGTGCCAGCAGCTCCCTGGGTGAGGGGGGGCGAAATGAGCAGTTCTTC. The gene calls are TRBV7-2 and TRBJ2-1; tentative D call: TRBD2 (7 bases). With 4 bases removed from V and 7 bases from J, the gap between germline ends came to 20 bases. The germline V gene has CDR1 SGHTA and CDR2 FQGNSA. The CDR3 runs to 16 residues.

The rearrangement joins TRBV6-5 to TRBJ2-2; D remains unclear. The CDR3 totals 14 residues. The V end was cut by 3 bases, the J end by 2 bases, with 7 bases between. Germline-derived CDR1 and CDR2 are MNHEY and SVGAGI. Here the CDR3 reads CASSYGENTGELFF. The CDR3 DNA reads TGTGCCAGCAGTTATGGGGAAAACACCGGGGAGCTGTTTTTT.

Comments on this clonotype: Just one base apart from a much larger clone, this may be a read error. The V and J genes are TRBV4-2 and TRBJ2-2; TRBD2 aligns across 13 bases. Germline V gene sequence: CDR1 LGHNA, CDR2 YNFKEQ. The CDR3 totals 17 residues. CDR3 in amino acids: CAISPGLGTSGIGELFF. DNA for the CDR3: TGTGCCATCAGCCCCGGGCTCGGGACTAGCGGGATCGGGGAGCTGTTTTTT.

This clonotype has a handful of counts. The chain has TRBV28 and TRBJ2-1; a weak D match, TRBD1 (6 bases). V dropped 4 bases and J dropped 4 bases, with 11 bases sitting between them. Germline V CDR1 and CDR2: MDHEN, SYDVKM. The CDR3 contains 14 residues. In DNA form, the CDR3 reads TGTGCCAGCAGTTACCCGGACAGTTACAATGAGCAGTTCTTC. This codes for CASSYPDSYNEQFF. Variable domain in full (rest from reference TRBV28 and TRBJ2-1): DVKVTQSSRYLVKRTGEKVFLECVQDMDHENMFWYRQDPGLGLRLIYFSYDVKMKEKGDIPEGYSVSREKKERFSLILESASTNQTSMYLCASSYPDSYNEQFFGPGTRLTVL.

The table lists this clonotype with many counts. The chain combines TRBV10-3 with TRBJ2-5; 9 bases match TRBD2. Germline lookup yields CDR1 ENHRY and CDR2 SYGVKD. Trimming took 7 bases from V and 1 from J; bases not matched to a gene: 1. CDR3 size: 13 residues. The CDR3 DNA reads TGTGCCATCAATAGCGGGGGCCAAGAGACCCAGTACTTC. Its protein product is CAINSGGQETQYF.

The chain joins TRBV7-3 to TRBJ1-2, with a weak D call TRBD1 (6 bases). Germline CDR1 is SGHTA and CDR2 is FQGTGA. The CDR3 covers 15 residues. The ends were cut back, 2 bases at V and 4 bases at J, with 14 bases in the middle. The CDR3 is CASSLQPGEVYGYTF. CDR3 nucleotide sequence: TGTGCCAGCAGCTTACAACCAGGGGAGGTCTATGGCTACACCTTC.

This clonotype was recorded at least ten times. The genes are TRBV7-8 and TRBJ2-1; D call uncertain. Trimming shortened V by 2 bases and J by 5 bases, and 4 bases separated the two germline ends. Germline loops: CDR1 SGHVS, CDR2 FQNEAQ. The CDR3 length is 12 residues. The CDR3: CASSLSHNEQFF. DNA of the CDR3: TGTGCCAGCAGCTTATCCCACAATGAGCAGTTCTTC.

In this sample, this clonotype turned up many times. The V call is TRBV11-2, the J call TRBJ2-2; tentatively, D is TRBD1 or TRBD2 (5 bases each). Trimming took 1 base from V and 4 from J, leaving 10 bases between them. Germline values: CDR1 SGHAT, CDR2 FQNNGV. This CDR3 is 15 amino acids long. The CDR3 region has the DNA TGTGCCAGCAGCTTAGGGGGGAGTAGCACCGGGGAGCTGTTTTTT. It specifies CASSLGGSSTGELFF.

This clonotype was seen a handful of times. V usage is TRBV4-3 and J usage is TRBJ2-1; weak D call: TRBD2 (5 bases). This CDR3 contains 13 residues. CDR1 is LGHNA, CDR2 YSLEER, per germline. V was clipped by 4 bases and J by 6 bases, with 10 bases between them. CDR3: CASSRHGVNEQFF. CDR3 nucleotide sequence: TGCGCCAGCAGCCGCCACGGGGTCAATGAGCAGTTCTTC.

Details on this clonotype: The junction shows a germline mismatch at one end, possibly a read error. The gene calls are TRBV5-1 and TRBJ1-6; D is unresolved. CDR1 SGHRS and CDR2 YFSETQ come from the germline V gene. The CDR3 contains 16 residues. CDR3 sequence: CASSWTVSGYNSPLHF. The CDR3 DNA is TGCGCCAGCAGCTGGACGGTCTCGGGGTATAATTCCCCCCTCCACTTT.

The table lists this clonotype with many counts. This rearrangement joins TRBV24-1 to TRBJ2-3, with TRBD2 matching 7 bases. V trimming: 5 bases; J trimming: 0 bases; junction bases outside the gene matches: 10. CDR3 size: 17 residues. Germline lookup yields CDR1 KGHDR and CDR2 SFDVKD. In DNA form, the CDR3 reads TGTGCCACCAGTGCCCCCTCGGGGGGAAAAAGCACAGATACGCAGTATTTT. Translated: CATSAPSGGKSTDTQYF.

In its sample, this clonotype was seen many times. The chain carries TRBV12-3 or TRBV12-4 and TRBJ2-5; D remains ambiguous. Trimming cost V 6 bases and J 4 bases, with 18 bases left between them. CDR3 length: 15 amino acids. DNA for the CDR3: TGTGCCAGCAGCAATCAGGTTGTCTTGGGAGAGACCCAGTACTTC. It translates to CASSNQVVLGETQYF.

This clonotype has a count of ten or more. The chain is built from TRBV9 and TRBJ2-5; D might be TRBD2 (6 bases). The CDR3 runs 13 residues. V dropped 7 bases and J dropped 5 bases, with 15 bases sitting between them. CDR1 and CDR2 from the germline V gene are SGDLS and YYNGEE. The CDR3 sequence: CASGTGGWETQYF. In nucleotides, the CDR3 is TGTGCCAGCGGAACCGGGGGTTGGGAGACCCAGTACTTC.

This clonotype has a count of ten or more. V is TRBV12-3 or TRBV12-4 and J is TRBJ2-5; 8 bases agree with TRBD1. The V and J ends lost 2 bases and 4 bases, in that order; junction bases with no gene match: 6. The CDR3 has 15 amino acids. CDR3 DNA: TGTGCCAGCAGTTTAACAGGGGGAAGCTCAGAGACCCAGTACTTC. This translates into CASSLTGGSSETQYF.

To note about this clonotype: At one end the junction does not follow the germline gene, possibly because of a read error. J is TRBJ1-4 and V is TRBV20-1; 7 positions agree with TRBD1. This CDR3 region has 13 residues. Per germline, CDR1 DFQATT and CDR2 SNEGSKA (reference sequence). The CDR3, as DNA: TGCAGTGCTAGAACAGGGGCTAAGGAAAAACTGTTTTTT. Translating gives CSARTGAKEKLFF.

This clonotype was counted ten times or more. V and J are TRBV15 and TRBJ1-2; 8 bases match TRBD1. This CDR3 has 15 residues. Germline values: CDR1 LNHNV, CDR2 YYDKDF (reference sequence). Trimming at V came to 3 bases and at J to 7 bases, leaving 10 bases not matched to a gene. Written as DNA, the CDR3 is TGTGCCACCAGCAGCCAAGACAGGGGAGTAATTGGCTACACCTTC. Its translation is CATSSQDRGVIGYTF.